Shown below are 3 T cell receptor beta chains from a single sample sequenced in a study of blood T cells in healthy people across ages. A second PCR, run for roughly 7 to 12 cycles, used a sample-barcoded 5' primer plus a J-beta primer mix. TCRdb fed the 5' RACE reads into MiXCR, producing one record per CDR3 protein. The profile shows 650,000 to 950,000 distinct CDR3 sequences, under 45% of them singletons. Material for sequencing was blood. The receptor source for this set is a man in his sixties in good health.

CDR3 protein: CASSHDRAYNSPLHF. The CDR3 nucleotides are TGCGCCAGCAGCCACGACAGGGCTTATAATTCACCCCTCCACTTT. The chain links TRBV5-1 to TRBJ1-6; 7 bases match TRBD1. This CDR3 spans 15 amino acids. Germline V gene sequence: CDR1 SGHRS, CDR2 YFSETQ. V was pared by 4 bases and J by 4 bases, with 5 bases of the junction left unmatched.

V gene TRBV7-2 combines with J gene TRBJ1-2; maybe TRBD1 (6 bases). Per germline, CDR1 SGHTA and CDR2 FQGNSA. V was trimmed by 7 bases and J by 7 bases, leaving 16 bases between them. The CDR3 is 13 amino acids. The CDR3 spells CASTDRNLGGYTF. The CDR3 DNA follows: TGTGCCAGCACCGACAGGAATCTGGGTGGCTACACCTTC.

The chain employs TRBV9 and TRBJ1-2; 8 bases align to TRBD1. There are 17 residues in the CDR3. The junction had 16 bases not matched to a gene; V was cut back by 4 bases and J by 5 bases. In germline, CDR1 is SGDLS, CDR2 YYNGEE. The CDR3 sequence is CASSPPTGDFPLYGYTF. In DNA, the CDR3 is TGTGCCAGCAGCCCCCCGACAGGGGATTTCCCTCTTTATGGCTACACCTTC.